The sequence of this T cell receptor (beta chain) was determined in a study of T-cell reconstitution after alpha-beta-depleted transplantation in children. Findings of the study overall: T-cell numbers and diversity one year post-transplant derived largely from freshly generated T cells. Reported findings indicate that, about two months after transplant, alpha-beta T cells came from several hundred expanded clones, which were derived from non-depleted graft cells.

Points on this clonotype: Its antigen is unidentified.

It was with unique molecular identifiers that the TCRbeta library was prepared. TCRdb re-called the PCR reads with MiXCR, one entry per CDR3 protein. The sample comprises about 460,000 distinct CDR3 sequences, about an eighth of which are singletons, and 13% to 15% rests with the top ten. The TCR was taken from a female patient under 10 years old who had a stem cell transplant for aplastic anemia, so the T cells may come from the graft donor. Sequenced here: PBMCs, mostly from graft donor cells, sampled 180 days after TCRalphabeta/CD19-depleted stem cell transplant.

CDR3 nucleotide sequence: TGCAGTGCTAGCGGCCCGACAGCTAGAAATGAGCAGTTCTTC. Protein product: CSASGPTARNEQFF. The chain links TRBV20-1 to TRBJ2-1, with a tentative D call TRBD1 (5 bases). The length of the CDR3 is 14 residues. V dropped 3 bases and J dropped 7 bases, with 16 bases sitting between them. CDR1 is DFQATT and CDR2 is SNEGSKA in the germline V gene (reference sequence).